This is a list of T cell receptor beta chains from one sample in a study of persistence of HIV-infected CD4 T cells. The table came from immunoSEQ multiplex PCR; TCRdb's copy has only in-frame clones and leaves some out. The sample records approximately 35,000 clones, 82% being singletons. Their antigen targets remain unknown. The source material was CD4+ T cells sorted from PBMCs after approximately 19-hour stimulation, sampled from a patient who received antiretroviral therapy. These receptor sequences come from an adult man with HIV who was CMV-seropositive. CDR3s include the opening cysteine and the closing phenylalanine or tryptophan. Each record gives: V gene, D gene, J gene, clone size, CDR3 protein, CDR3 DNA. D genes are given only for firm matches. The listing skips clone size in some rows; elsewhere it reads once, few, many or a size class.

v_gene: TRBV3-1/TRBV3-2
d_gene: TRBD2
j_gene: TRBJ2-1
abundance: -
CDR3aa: CASSQGLAGNNEQFF
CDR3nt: TGTGCCAGCAGCCAAGGACTAGCGGGCAACAATGAGCAGTTCTTC

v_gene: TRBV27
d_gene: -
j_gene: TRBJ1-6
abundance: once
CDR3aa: CASSRHPLDRRSSYNSPLHF
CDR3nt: TGTGCCAGCAGCCGCCATCCCTTGGACCGCAGGAGCTCCTATAATTCACCCCTCCACTTT

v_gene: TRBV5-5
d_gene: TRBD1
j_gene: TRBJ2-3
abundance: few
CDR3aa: CASSSTGQADTQYF
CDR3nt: TGTGCCAGCAGCTCGACAGGGCAGGCAGATACGCAGTATTTT

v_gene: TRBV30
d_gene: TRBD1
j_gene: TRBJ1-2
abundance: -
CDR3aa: CAWSVGRGNLYGYTF
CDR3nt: TGTGCCTGGAGTGTAGGCAGGGGGAATCTCTATGGCTACACCTTC

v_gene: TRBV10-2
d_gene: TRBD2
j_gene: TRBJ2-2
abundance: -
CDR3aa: CASRRGGGDTGELFF
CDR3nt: TGCGCCAGCAGGCGCGGGGGAGGGGACACCGGGGAGCTGTTTTTT

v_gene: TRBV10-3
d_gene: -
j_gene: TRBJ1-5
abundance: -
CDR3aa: CAISDSNQPQHF
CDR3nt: TGTGCCATCAGTGATTCCAATCAGCCCCAGCATTTT

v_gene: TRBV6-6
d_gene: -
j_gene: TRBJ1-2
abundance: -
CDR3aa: CASTQIGGGYGYTF
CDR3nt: TGTGCCAGTACTCAAATAGGGGGGGGGTATGGCTACACCTTC

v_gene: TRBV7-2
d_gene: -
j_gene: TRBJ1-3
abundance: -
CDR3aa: CASTLGPTGNTIYF
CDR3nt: TGTGCCAGCACTCTTGGGCCCACTGGAAACACCATATATTTT

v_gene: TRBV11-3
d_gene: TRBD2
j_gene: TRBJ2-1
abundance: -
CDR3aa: CASSLGLTSGDNNEQFF
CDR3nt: TGTGCCAGCAGCTTAGGATTGACTAGCGGAGATAACAATGAGCAGTTCTTC

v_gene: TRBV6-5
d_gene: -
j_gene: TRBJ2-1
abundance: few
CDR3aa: CASSSRRIKYSEQFF
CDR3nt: TGTGCCAGCAGTTCTCGGCGGATTAAGTATAGTGAGCAGTTCTTC

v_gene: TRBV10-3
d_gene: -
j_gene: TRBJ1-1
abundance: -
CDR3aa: CAISERGNGNTEAFF
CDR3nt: TGTGCCATCAGTGAGAGAGGTAACGGGAACACTGAAGCTTTCTTT

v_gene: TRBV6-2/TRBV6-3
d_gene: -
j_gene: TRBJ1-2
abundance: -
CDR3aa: CASSDPLGGNYGYTF
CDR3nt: TGTGCCAGCAGCGACCCCCTCGGAGGTAACTATGGCTACACCTTC

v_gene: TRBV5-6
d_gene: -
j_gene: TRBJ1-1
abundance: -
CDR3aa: CASSLAPMAATEAFF
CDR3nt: TGTGCCAGCAGCTTAGCTCCGATGGCAGCTACTGAAGCTTTCTTT

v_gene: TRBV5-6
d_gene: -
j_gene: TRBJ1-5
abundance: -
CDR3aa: CASSLGPGNQPQHF
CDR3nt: TGTGCCAGCAGCCTTGGGCCCGGCAATCAGCCCCAGCATTTT

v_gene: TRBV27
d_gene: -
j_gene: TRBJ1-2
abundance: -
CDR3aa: CASSAYRVGGYTF
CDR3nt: TGTGCCAGCAGTGCTTACAGGGTGGGGGGCTACACCTTC

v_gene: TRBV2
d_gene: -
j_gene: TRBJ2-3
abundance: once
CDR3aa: CASARSDTQYF
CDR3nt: TGTGCCAGCGCTCGGTCAGATACGCAGTATTTT

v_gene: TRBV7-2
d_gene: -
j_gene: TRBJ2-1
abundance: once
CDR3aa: CASSSFGYGGNNEQFF
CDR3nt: TGTGCCAGCAGCTCCTTTGGCTACGGGGGAAACAATGAGCAGTTCTTC

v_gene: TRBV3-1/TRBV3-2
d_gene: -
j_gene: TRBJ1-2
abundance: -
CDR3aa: CASSLQGGGYTF
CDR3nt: TGTGCCAGCAGCCTCCAGGGTGGGGGCTACACCTTC

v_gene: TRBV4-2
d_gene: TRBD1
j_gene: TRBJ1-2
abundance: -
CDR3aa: CASSQRISISDRGDGYTF
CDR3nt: TGTGCCAGCAGCCAAAGGATCTCTATTTCGGACAGGGGAGATGGCTACACCTTC

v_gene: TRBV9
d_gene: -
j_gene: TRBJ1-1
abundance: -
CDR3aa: CASSVVPSANTEAFF
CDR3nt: TGTGCCAGCAGCGTAGTTCCAAGTGCGAACACTGAAGCTTTCTTT

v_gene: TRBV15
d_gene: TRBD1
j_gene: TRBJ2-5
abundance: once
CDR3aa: CATSSGTGVRETQYF
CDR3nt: TGTGCCACCAGCAGCGGGACAGGGGTTCGCGAGACCCAGTACTTC

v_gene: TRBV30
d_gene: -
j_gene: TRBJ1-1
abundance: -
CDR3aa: CAWRLKAERRTEAFF
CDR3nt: TGTGCCTGGAGACTCAAGGCAGAAAGGCGCACTGAAGCTTTCTTT

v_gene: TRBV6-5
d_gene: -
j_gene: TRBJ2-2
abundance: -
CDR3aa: CASSYGGNTGELFF
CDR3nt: TGTGCCAGCAGTTATGGCGGCAACACCGGGGAGCTGTTTTTT

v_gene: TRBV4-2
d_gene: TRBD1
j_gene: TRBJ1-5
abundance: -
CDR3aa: CASSQVGQLEQPQHF
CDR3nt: TGTGCCAGCAGCCAAGTGGGACAGCTAGAACAGCCCCAGCATTTT

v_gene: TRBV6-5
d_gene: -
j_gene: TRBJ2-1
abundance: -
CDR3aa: CASSYQKPPSYNEQFF
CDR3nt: TGTGCCAGCAGTTACCAAAAGCCCCCCTCCTACAATGAGCAGTTCTTC

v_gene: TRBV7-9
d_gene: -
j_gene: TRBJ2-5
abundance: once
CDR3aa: CASTPGAVQKETQYF
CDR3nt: TGTGCCAGCACCCCCGGGGCAGTGCAGAAAGAGACCCAGTACTTC

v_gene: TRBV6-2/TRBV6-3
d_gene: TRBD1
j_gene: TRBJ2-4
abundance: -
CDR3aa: CASSSHPDRERNIQYF
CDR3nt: TGTGCCAGCAGTTCTCACCCGGACAGGGAAAGAAACATTCAGTACTTC

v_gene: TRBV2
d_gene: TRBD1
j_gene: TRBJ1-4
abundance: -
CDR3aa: CASRVQGAGEKLFF
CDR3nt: TGTGCCAGCAGGGTACAGGGGGCAGGGGAAAAACTGTTTTTT

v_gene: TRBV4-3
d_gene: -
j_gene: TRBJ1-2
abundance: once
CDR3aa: CASSQVGSSYGYTF
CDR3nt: TGCGCCAGCAGCCAAGTCGGCAGTAGCTATGGCTACACCTTC

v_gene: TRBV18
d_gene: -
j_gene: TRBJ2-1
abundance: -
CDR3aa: CASSPPLGESSYNEQFF
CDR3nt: TGTGCCAGCTCACCACCCCTCGGCGAGAGCTCCTACAATGAGCAGTTCTTC

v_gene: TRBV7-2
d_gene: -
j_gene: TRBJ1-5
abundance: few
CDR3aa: CASSFSNQPQHF
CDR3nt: TGTGCCAGCAGCTTTAGCAATCAGCCCCAGCATTTT

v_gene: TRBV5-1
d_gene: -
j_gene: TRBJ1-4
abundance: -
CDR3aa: CASSLGGTNEKLFF
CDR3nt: TGCGCCAGCAGCTTGGGGGGTACTAATGAAAAACTGTTTTTT

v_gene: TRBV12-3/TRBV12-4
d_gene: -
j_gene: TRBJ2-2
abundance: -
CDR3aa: CASSFGPGELFF
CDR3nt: TGTGCCAGCAGTTTTGGTCCGGGGGAGCTGTTTTTT

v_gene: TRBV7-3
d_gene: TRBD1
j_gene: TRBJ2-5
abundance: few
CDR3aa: CASRTGQGMRETQYF
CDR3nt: TGTGCCAGCAGGACGGGACAGGGGATGAGAGAGACCCAGTACTTC

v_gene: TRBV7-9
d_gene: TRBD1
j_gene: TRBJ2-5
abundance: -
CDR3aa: CASTHPLGTDPEETQYF
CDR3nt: TGTGCCAGCACTCACCCCCTCGGGACAGATCCCGAAGAGACCCAGTACTTC

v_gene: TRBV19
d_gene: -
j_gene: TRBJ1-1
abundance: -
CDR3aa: CASSIDGFRIKAFF
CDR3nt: TGTGCCAGTAGTATAGACGGTTTTCGAATTAAAGCTTTCTTT

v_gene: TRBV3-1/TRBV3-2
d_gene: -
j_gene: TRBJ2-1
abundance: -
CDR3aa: CASSQVDNEQFF
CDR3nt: TGTGCCAGCAGCCAAGTAGACAATGAGCAGTTCTTC

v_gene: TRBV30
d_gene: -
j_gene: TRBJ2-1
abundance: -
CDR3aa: CAWSPGATYNEQFF
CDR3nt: TGTGCCTGGAGTCCCGGTGCCACCTACAATGAGCAGTTCTTC

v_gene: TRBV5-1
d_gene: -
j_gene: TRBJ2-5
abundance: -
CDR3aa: CASSTGLDSKETQYF
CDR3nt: TGCGCCAGCAGCACCGGACTGGACAGTAAAGAGACCCAGTACTTC

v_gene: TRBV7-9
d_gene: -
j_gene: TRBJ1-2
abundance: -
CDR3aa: CASSLDAGGYTF
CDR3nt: TGTGCCAGCAGCTTAGACGCCGGAGGCTACACCTTC

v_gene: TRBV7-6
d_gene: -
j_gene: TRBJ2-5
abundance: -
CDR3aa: CASSAQETQYF
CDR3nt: TGTGCCAGCAGCGCGCAAGAGACCCAGTACTTC

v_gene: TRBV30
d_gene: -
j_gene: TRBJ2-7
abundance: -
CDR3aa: CAWRGPLPVHEQYF
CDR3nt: TGTGCCTGGAGAGGACCGCTCCCCGTCCACGAGCAGTACTTC

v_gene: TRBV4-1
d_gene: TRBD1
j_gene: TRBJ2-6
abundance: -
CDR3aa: CASSLRTGDISGANVLTF
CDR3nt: TGCGCCAGCAGCCTACGGACAGGGGATATTTCTGGGGCCAACGTCCTGACTTTC

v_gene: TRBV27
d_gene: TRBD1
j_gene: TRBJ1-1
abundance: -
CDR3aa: CASSLYTGGGIEAFF
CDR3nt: TGTGCCAGCAGTTTATATACAGGGGGAGGAATTGAAGCTTTCTTT

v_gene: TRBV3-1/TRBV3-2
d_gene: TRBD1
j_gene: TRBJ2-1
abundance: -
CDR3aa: CASSQRDRGGNEQFF
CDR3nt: TGTGCCAGCAGCCAAAGGGACAGGGGGGGCAATGAGCAGTTCTTC

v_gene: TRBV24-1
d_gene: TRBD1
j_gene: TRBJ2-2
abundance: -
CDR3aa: CATSESDRGRGELFF
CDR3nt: TGTGCCACCAGTGAGTCCGACAGGGGGCGAGGGGAGCTGTTTTTT

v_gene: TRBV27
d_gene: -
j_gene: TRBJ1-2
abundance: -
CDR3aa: CASSMDSQAHYGYTF
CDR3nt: TGTGCCAGCAGTATGGACAGCCAGGCCCACTATGGCTACACCTTC

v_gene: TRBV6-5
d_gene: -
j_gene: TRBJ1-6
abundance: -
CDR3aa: CASSYGEEQFNSPLHF
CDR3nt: TGTGCCAGCAGTTACGGCGAAGAGCAGTTCAATTCACCCCTCCACTTT

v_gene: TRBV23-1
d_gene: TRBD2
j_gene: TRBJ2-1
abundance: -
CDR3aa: CASSQLTSGGYNEQFF
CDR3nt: TGCGCCAGCAGTCAACTTACTAGCGGGGGGTACAATGAGCAGTTCTTC

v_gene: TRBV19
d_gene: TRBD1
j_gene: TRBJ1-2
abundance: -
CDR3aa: CASSTGTVYGYTF
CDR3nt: TGTGCCAGTAGTACCGGGACAGTCTATGGCTACACCTTC

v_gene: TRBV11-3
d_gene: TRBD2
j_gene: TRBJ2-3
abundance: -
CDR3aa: CASSLGGGADTQYF
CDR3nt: TGTGCCAGCAGCTTAGGGGGAGGGGCAGATACGCAGTATTTT

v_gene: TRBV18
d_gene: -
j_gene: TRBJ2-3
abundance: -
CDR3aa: CASSPQRATSTDTQYF
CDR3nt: TGTGCCAGCTCACCACAGAGGGCTACTAGCACAGATACGCAGTATTTT

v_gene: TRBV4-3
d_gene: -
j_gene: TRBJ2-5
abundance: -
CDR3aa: CASSQGISSQETQYF
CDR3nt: TGCGCCAGCAGCCAAGGCATTAGTTCCCAAGAGACCCAGTACTTC

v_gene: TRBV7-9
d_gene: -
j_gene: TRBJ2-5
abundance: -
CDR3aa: CASSPGGHPKETQYF
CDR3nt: TGTGCCAGCAGCCCCGGGGGACACCCAAAAGAGACCCAGTACTTC

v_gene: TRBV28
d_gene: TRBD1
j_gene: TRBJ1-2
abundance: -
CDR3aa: CASSLLGTGGTKSYGYTF
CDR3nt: TGTGCCAGCAGTTTGCTAGGGACAGGGGGTACTAAGTCCTATGGCTACACCTTC

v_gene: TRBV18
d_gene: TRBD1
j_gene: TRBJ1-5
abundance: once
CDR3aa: CASSPGTGRSNQPQHF
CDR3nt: TGTGCCAGCTCACCAGGGACAGGGCGAAGCAATCAGCCCCAGCATTTT

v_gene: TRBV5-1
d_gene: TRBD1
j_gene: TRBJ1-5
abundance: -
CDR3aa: CASSLTGVNSQPQHF
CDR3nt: TGCGCCAGCAGCTTGACAGGGGTGAATAGTCAACCCCAGCATTTT

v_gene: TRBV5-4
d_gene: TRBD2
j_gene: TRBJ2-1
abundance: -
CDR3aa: CASSLEVRGGNEQFF
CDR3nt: TGTGCCAGCAGCTTGGAAGTCCGCGGGGGGAATGAGCAGTTCTTC

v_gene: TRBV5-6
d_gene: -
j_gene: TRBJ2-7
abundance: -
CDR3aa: CASSLGRVGEQYF
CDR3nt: TGTGCCAGCAGCTTGGGCAGGGTCGGCGAGCAGTACTTC